Sequencing of this TCR beta chain was carried out in a study of early T cells in non-severe SARS-CoV-2 infection. V was clipped by 2 bases and J by 10 bases, with 11 bases between them. The CDR3 has 12 residues. Germline lookup yields CDR1 MDHEN and CDR2 SYDVKM. Unique molecular identifiers tagged individual cDNA molecules. MiXCR was run by TCRdb on the 5' RACE reads, yielding one entry per CDR3 protein. Counted here are about 99,000 distinct CDR3 sequences, 16% occurring once; the ten biggest clones make up over 1%. The sample consisted of whole blood. This clonotype originated in an adult who was a healthcare worker with PCR-confirmed SARS-CoV-2 infection or an uninfected control (not recorded which). V is TRBV28 and J is TRBJ1-1; weak D call: TRBD1 (6 bases). The CDR3 sequence is CASSLGTRGAFF. CDR3 in DNA: TGTGCCAGCAGTTTAGGGACAAGGGGAGCTTTCTTT.